The 5 T cell receptor beta chains below were found in one sample sequenced in a study of blood T cell repertoires in COVID-19. Clones were read by immunoSEQ multiplex PCR, and TCRdb kept only the in-frame ones, dropping some. The repertoire holds around 65,000 clones, more than 75% seen once, with roughly 1.7% in the top ten. Sequenced: peripheral blood. The source of these receptors is a human donor in a cohort sampled during active COVID-19.

The V gene is TRBV28, the J gene TRBJ2-7; the D gene is possibly TRBD1 (6 bases). The CDR3 has 13 residues. Per germline, CDR1 MDHEN and CDR2 SYDVKM. V lost 6 bases to trimming and J lost 5 bases, with 14 bases between them. The chain's CDR3 is CASRSQGTNEQYF. DNA of the CDR3: TGTGCCAGCAGGTCACAGGGTACGAACGAGCAGTACTTC.

The gene calls are TRBV12-5 and TRBJ2-5; TRBD1 agrees at 8 bases. CDR3 length: 14 residues. CDR1 is LGHNT, CDR2 FRNRAP, per germline. V lost 4 bases, J lost 5 bases, and 6 bases stayed unmatched. The CDR3 nucleotides are TGTGCTAGTGGTTCGGGACAGGAACGGGAGACCCAGTACTTC. This sequence encodes CASGSGQERETQYF.

V is TRBV10-3 and J is TRBJ1-2; 12 bases match TRBD1. CDR3 length: 13 residues. The V gene's germline CDR1 is ENHRY and CDR2 SYGVKD. V trimming: 7 bases; J trimming: 8 bases; junction bases outside the gene matches: 5. CDR3 in DNA: TGTGCCATCACCCTGGGACAGGGGGCCGGCTACACCTTC. Translation: CAITLGQGAGYTF.

The chain combines TRBV7-9 with TRBJ2-7, with D possibly matching TRBD1 (7 bases). Germline CDR1 SEHNR, CDR2 FQNEAQ (reference sequence). The CDR3 has 16 residues. The ends were cut back, 4 bases at V and 4 bases at J, with 20 bases in the middle. The CDR3 protein is CASSSLTTGRKYEQYF. CDR3 nucleotide sequence: TGTGCCAGCAGCTCCCTAACGACAGGGAGGAAATACGAGCAGTACTTC.

V gene TRBV5-8 combines with J gene TRBJ2-1; 10 bases are shared with TRBD2. CDR1 is SGHTS and CDR2 is YDEGEE in the germline V gene. The CDR3 spans 18 residues. V was pared by 2 bases and J by 1 base, with 9 bases of the junction left unmatched. CDR3 nucleotide sequence: TGTGCCAGCAGCTTCGGTTCACTAGCGGGATCATCCTACAATGAGCAGTTCTTC. It is translated as CASSFGSLAGSSYNEQFF.